What follows are 22 T cell receptor beta chains derived from one specimen sequenced in a study of OX40 agonist ivuxolimab in advanced cancers. The library relied on the immunoSEQ multiplex PCR assay. TCRdb re-hosts the immuneACCESS table, in-frame sequences only. Its copies lack some clones; in the studies checked, an unresolved V gene accounts for under half of them, and the cause for the rest is not known. The sample table holds about 61,000 clones, of which around 83% were seen once. 3.4% of the sample goes to the ten largest clones. The specimen was CD4+ or CD8+ T cells sorted from blood, collected in a trial of the OX40 agonist ivuxolimab. These TCRs come from an adult with an advanced solid tumor such as melanoma, head and neck, liver or kidney cancer.

This clone was observed once. CDR3 in DNA: TGTGCCAGCTCACCAAGGAAGATGGCGGAAACCTACGAGCAGTACTTC. It yields the protein CASSPRKMAETYEQYF. J is TRBJ2-7 and V is TRBV18; D remains unclear. The CDR3 runs to 16 residues. In germline, CDR1 is KGHSH, CDR2 LQKENI. Trimming left V 2 bases short and J 2 bases short, with 16 bases between.

J is TRBJ2-3 and V is TRBV7-6, with D possibly being TRBD1 (6 bases). CDR3 size: 14 residues. Deletions cut 1 base from V and 5 bases from J, with 10 bases between. CDR1 SGHVS and CDR2 FNYEAQ come from the germline V gene. DNA of the CDR3: TGTGCCAGCAGCTTAGATCCAGGGGTAGATACGCAGTATTTT. This translates into CASSLDPGVDTQYF. Full variable domain (missing parts from reference TRBV7-6 and TRBJ2-3): GAGVSQSPRYKVTKRGQDVALRCDPISGHVSLYWYRQALGQGPEFLTYFNYEAQQDKSGLPNDRFSAERPEGSISTLTIQRTEQRDSAMYRCASSLDPGVDTQYFGPGTRLTVL.

This rearrangement joins TRBV29-1 to TRBJ2-3; no firm D call. The CDR3 contains 13 residues. CDR1 is SQVTM and CDR2 is ANQGSEA in the germline V gene. V shed 5 bases and J shed 0 bases, with 9 bases lying between them. The CDR3 spells CSVPRPSTDTQYF. The CDR3 bases are TGCAGCGTTCCAAGACCTAGCACAGATACGCAGTATTTT.

This clone was picked up one time. The chain uses TRBV18 and TRBJ1-1, with TRBD1 identical over 11 bases. The V segment lost 6 bases and the J segment 0 bases; nucleotides outside the gene matches: 6. Germline CDR1 reads KGHSH; CDR2 reads LQKENI. This CDR3 is built from 16 residues. DNA of the CDR3: TGTGCCAGCTCGCAAGGGACAGGGGGGCTGAACACTGAAGCTTTCTTT. As protein: CASSQGTGGLNTEAFF. The whole variable domain, remainder taken from reference TRBV18 and TRBJ1-1, is NAGVMQNPRHLVRRRGQEARLRCSPMKGHSHVYWYRQLPEEGLKFMVYLQKENIIDESGMPKERFSAEFPKEGPSILRIQQVVRGDSAAYFCASSQGTGGLNTEAFFGQGTRLTVV.

CDR3 sequence: CASSLAGQGAEAFF. The CDR3 DNA reads TGTGCCAGCAGCTTAGCGGGACAGGGGGCTGAAGCTTTCTTT. The V call is TRBV7-2, the J call TRBJ1-1, with 11 nucleotides matching TRBD1. CDR1 is SGHTA, CDR2 FQGNSA, per germline. J gave up 6 bases and V 0 bases, and 0 bases lay outside the gene matches. This CDR3 spans 14 amino acids.

This chain uses TRBV5-1 with TRBJ1-1; unclear D gene. Trimming cost V 3 bases and J 1 base, with 13 bases left between them. The CDR3 runs 15 residues. Germline V gene sequence: CDR1 SGHRS, CDR2 YFSETQ. The CDR3 sequence: CASSSGGQTNTEAFF. Written as DNA, the CDR3 is TGCGCCAGCAGCTCGGGCGGCCAGACGAACACTGAAGCTTTCTTT.

The CDR3 spells CASSSASGANVLTF. CDR3 sequence (DNA): TGCGCCAGCAGCTCTGCCTCTGGGGCCAACGTCCTGACTTTC. V usage is TRBV5-1 and J usage is TRBJ2-6; D is undetermined. This CDR3 has 14 residues. The ends were cut back, 3 bases at V and 0 bases at J, with 4 bases in the middle. Germline V gene sequence: CDR1 SGHRS, CDR2 YFSETQ.

The V and J genes are TRBV30 and TRBJ2-2; either TRBD1 or TRBD2 may supply D (5 bases each). V shed 3 bases and J shed 6 bases, with 23 bases lying between them. CDR1 is GTSNPN, CDR2 SVGIG, per germline (reference sequence). This CDR3 contains 17 residues. The CDR3 sequence: CAWRQTRGDPGPGELFF. The CDR3 region has the DNA TGTGCCTGGAGACAAACCCGGGGAGACCCAGGGCCCGGGGAGCTGTTTTTT.

The V call is TRBV7-3, the J call TRBJ2-3; D possibly corresponds to TRBD2 (6 bases). The CDR3 covers 16 residues. V lost 1 base and J 0 bases, leaving 11 bases between the germline ends. The germline V gene has CDR1 SGHTA and CDR2 FQGTGA. The CDR3 protein is CASSLNGGASTDTQYF. In DNA, the CDR3 is TGTGCCAGCAGCTTAAATGGCGGGGCCAGCACAGATACGCAGTATTTT.

This chain links TRBV2 with TRBJ1-6; D is possibly TRBD1 (6 bases). Between the trimmed V and J ends, which lost 11 bases and 10 bases, there was a span of 27 bases. CDR3 length: 16 amino acids. From germline, CDR1 is SNHLY and CDR2 FYNNEI. The CDR3 DNA reads TGTGCCCGCTCGCTGGGGGCAGGGCCGGGTTCATCACCCCTCCACTTT. Translating gives CARSLGAGPGSSPLHF.

In regard to this clone: One junction end does not reproduce the germline sequence, and a read error may be involved. The chain recombines TRBV7-7 with TRBJ2-3; D gene uncertain. The CDR3 covers 13 residues. Per germline, CDR1 SSHAT and CDR2 FNYEAQ (reference sequence). CDR3 region: CASSFSLTDTQYF. CDR3 nucleotides: TGTGCTAGCAGCTTTTCTCTCACAGATACGCAGTATTTT.

The V gene is TRBV6-1, the J gene TRBJ2-3, with D perhaps matching TRBD2 (6 bases). The CDR3 sequence is 16 residues long. Deletions cut 4 bases from V and 3 bases from J, with 17 bases between. Germline V gene data show CDR1 as MNHNS and CDR2 as SASEGT. The CDR3 sequence is CASSGRGTGFTDTQYF. DNA of the CDR3: TGTGCCAGCAGTGGTCGGGGGACCGGGTTTACAGATACGCAGTATTTT.

The V and J genes are TRBV6-1 and TRBJ1-6, with 9 bases identical to TRBD1. The V segment lost 1 base and the J segment 9 bases; nucleotides outside the gene matches: 10. The CDR3 extends over 17 amino acids. The germline V gene has CDR1 MNHNS and CDR2 SASEGT. CDR3 protein: CASSEVWSGQGGSPLHF. The CDR3 DNA follows: TGTGCCAGCAGTGAAGTTTGGTCGGGACAGGGTGGTTCACCCCTCCACTTT.

V and J are TRBV2 and TRBJ1-6; weak D call: TRBD1 (5 bases). Trimming shortened V by 6 bases and J by 18 bases, and 12 bases separated the two germline ends. CDR3 length: 10 amino acids. Germline CDR1 SNHLY, CDR2 FYNNEI. The CDR3 nucleotides read TGTGCCAGCAGGGAGGGGCGACACCACTTT. Translated, it gives CASREGRHHF.

The gene calls are TRBV11-2 and TRBJ2-7; TRBD1 is a possible D gene (6 bases). The V end lost 3 bases, the J end lost 0 bases, and 9 bases lay between the germline ends. This CDR3 has 14 amino acids. CDR1 SGHAT and CDR2 FQNNGV come from the germline V gene. CDR3 nucleotides: TGTGCCAGCAGCTTTTCAGGGGTCTCCTACGAGCAGTACTTC. It translates to CASSFSGVSYEQYF.

This clone occurred a few times. V and J are TRBV9 and TRBJ2-2; D gene unclear. Trimming removed 4 bases at V and 0 bases at J, with 10 bases between. Germline assignment: CDR1 SGDLS and CDR2 YYNGEE. The CDR3 consists of 15 residues. The CDR3 loop reads CASSPRISNTGELFF. The CDR3 DNA follows: TGTGCCAGCAGCCCGCGTATTTCGAACACCGGGGAGCTGTTTTTT.

This clone was observed a handful of times. The chain has TRBV28 and TRBJ2-7, with unresolved D. This CDR3 comprises 11 residues. The germline V gene encodes CDR1 MDHEN and CDR2 SYDVKM. With 6 bases removed from V and 4 bases from J, the gap between germline ends came to 7 bases. The CDR3 DNA follows: TGTGCCAGCAGCCCCCATTACGAGCAGTACTTC. This gives the protein CASSPHYEQYF.

V is TRBV27 and J is TRBJ2-5, with 8 bases aligning to TRBD1. V lost 3 bases, J lost 2 bases, and 2 bases stayed unmatched. The CDR3 length is 14 residues. Germline V gene sequence: CDR1 MNHEY, CDR2 SMNVEV (reference sequence). CDR3 amino acids: CASSFRTGQETQYF. CDR3 nucleotides: TGTGCCAGCAGTTTCCGGACAGGGCAAGAGACCCAGTACTTC.

V gene TRBV5-8 combines with J gene TRBJ2-7, with 9 bases lining up with TRBD1. Germline V lookup: CDR1 SGHTS, CDR2 YDEGEE. J gave up 3 bases and V 9 bases, and 10 bases lay outside the gene matches. The CDR3 extends over 14 amino acids. CDR3 coding DNA: TGTGCCACCACTCCTCGGGACAGGGTCTACGAGCAGTACTTC. Translated, it gives CATTPRDRVYEQYF.

This clone was recorded only once. The chain combines TRBV6-1 with TRBJ1-2; the D gene is possibly TRBD1 (6 bases). Germline V lookup: CDR1 MNHNS, CDR2 SASEGT. V shed 1 base and J shed 8 bases, with 20 bases lying between them. The CDR3 totals 16 residues. CDR3 residues: CASSEGAGVAVRGYTF. CDR3 bases: TGTGCCAGCAGTGAAGGGGCAGGGGTTGCGGTGAGAGGCTACACCTTC.

V gene TRBV19 combines with J gene TRBJ2-7; 11 bases are a match to TRBD2. The V gene's germline CDR1 is LNHDA and CDR2 SQIVND (reference sequence). This CDR3 spans 14 amino acids. The junction had 1 base not matched to a gene; V was cut back by 6 bases and J by 0 bases. The CDR3 bases are TGTGCCAGTAGGACTAGCGGGACCTCCTACGAGCAGTACTTC. It encodes CASRTSGTSYEQYF.

The rearrangement uses TRBV7-3 and TRBJ2-5; TRBD2 agrees at 8 bases. The trim removed 2 bases at V and 5 bases at J, leaving 16 bases unmatched. Germline CDR1 is SGHTA and CDR2 is FQGTGA. The CDR3 is 18 residues long. This CDR3 is CASSLGKLRKGGGETQYF. The CDR3 DNA is TGTGCCAGCAGCTTAGGGAAGCTCAGGAAGGGCGGGGGGGAGACCCAGTACTTC.